This entry lists 15 T cell receptor beta chains sequenced from one sample in a study of cytomegalovirus exposure and HLA in healthy donors. Vbeta (60) and Jbeta (13) primers were used in the PCR. The table came from immunoSEQ multiplex PCR; TCRdb's copy has only in-frame clones and leaves some out. This sample carries just over 60,000 clones, with more than 5% going to the ten biggest clones. Sequenced material: PBMCs. The source of these receptors is a man aged 25-40 years in good health and CMV-seropositive.

V is TRBV5-1 and J is TRBJ1-2; 7 nucleotides agree with TRBD1. This CDR3 is built from 15 residues. V shed 4 bases and J 7 bases; nucleotides not matched to a gene: 13. The germline CDR1 and CDR2 sequences are SGHRS and YFSETQ. DNA for the CDR3: TGCGCCAGCAGCGAGGGACAGCTTATTAGTGGTGGCTACACCTTC. It yields the protein CASSEGQLISGGYTF.

The gene calls are TRBV6-1 and TRBJ2-5; D perhaps matches TRBD1 (5 bases). The CDR3 loop spans 15 amino acids. CDR1 and CDR2 from the germline V gene are MNHNS and SASEGT. V shed 2 bases and J shed 0 bases, with 10 bases lying between them. The CDR3 loop reads CASSERPGYQETQYF. For the CDR3, the DNA is TGTGCCAGCAGTGAACGGCCAGGGTACCAAGAGACCCAGTACTTC.

The CDR3 loop reads CASSTGGADYEQYF. DNA of the CDR3: TGTGCCAGCAGCACAGGGGGCGCCGATTACGAGCAGTACTTC. This sequence joins TRBV6-5 and TRBJ2-7; 9 bases align to TRBD1. Unmatched junction bases numbered 7, after V lost 6 bases and J lost 4 bases. Germline V gene lookup returns CDR1 MNHEY and CDR2 SVGAGI. The CDR3 spans 14 residues.

J is TRBJ1-1 and V is TRBV30; D not certain. The CDR3 consists of 13 residues. Germline-derived CDR1 and CDR2 are GTSNPN and SVGIG (reference sequence). Between the trimmed V and J ends, which lost 1 base and 8 bases, there was a span of 14 bases. CDR3: CAWSGEVNEEAFF. Written as DNA, the CDR3 is TGTGCCTGGAGTGGGGAGGTCAATGAAGAAGCTTTCTTT.

The chain uses TRBV4-1 and TRBJ2-5; D is possibly TRBD2 (5 bases). CDR3 length: 14 residues. The V gene's germline CDR1 is MGHRA and CDR2 YSYEKL. Trimming pared 2 bases from V and 2 bases from J, leaving 9 bases between. The CDR3 sequence: CASSQLERQETQYF. For the CDR3, the DNA is TGCGCCAGCAGCCAATTAGAGCGGCAAGAGACCCAGTACTTC.

CDR3 sequence (DNA): TGTGCCAGTAAACAACGGGGGACCCCCTACTACGAGCAGTACTTC. Its translation: CASKQRGTPYYEQYF. The V call is TRBV19, the J call TRBJ2-5; maybe TRBD2 (6 bases). Matching the DNA end better, TRBJ2-7 makes the J call doubtful. The V gene's germline CDR1 is LNHDA and CDR2 SQIVND (reference sequence). This CDR3 contains 15 residues.

The chain couples TRBV4-1 to TRBJ2-2; D not certain. The CDR3 has 15 amino acids. The germline V gene encodes CDR1 MGHRA and CDR2 YSYEKL. V gave up 1 base and J gave up 4 bases, with 10 bases separating them. Here the CDR3 reads CASSQGRSGTGELFF. The CDR3 DNA sequence: TGCGCCAGCAGCCAAGGTAGATCAGGCACCGGGGAGCTGTTTTTT.

The gene calls are TRBV29-1 and TRBJ2-7; 9 bases match TRBD1. CDR3 size: 13 residues. After removal of 4 bases from V and 7 bases from J, the junction contained 8 bases not matched to a gene. Germline-derived CDR1 and CDR2 are SQVTM and ANQGSEA. The DNA of the CDR3 is TGCAGCGTTGTGGGACAGGGTGTGGGTGAGCAGTACTTC. This encodes CSVVGQGVGEQYF.

The rearrangement joins TRBV19 to TRBJ2-1, with 8 nucleotides matching TRBD2. The CDR3 totals 16 residues. Germline V gene data show CDR1 as LNHDA and CDR2 as SQIVND (reference sequence). Losses at the gene ends were 5 bases for V and 0 bases for J; bases not matched to a gene: 6. The CDR3 DNA is TGTGCCAGTAGTTCGATAGCGGGATACTCCTACAATGAGCAGTTCTTC. Its translation is CASSSIAGYSYNEQFF.

This rearrangement joins TRBV5-5 to TRBJ1-2; 7 nucleotides align to TRBD1. J was trimmed by 7 bases and V by 4 bases; bases with no gene match: 4. The CDR3 is 12 amino acids. Germline CDR1 is SGHKS and CDR2 is YYEKEE (reference sequence). The CDR3 DNA follows: TGTGCCAGCAGCCCTCACAGGGGTGGCTACACCTTC. Its translation is CASSPHRGGYTF.

This chain's CDR3 is CASSLLSDTQYF. The CDR3 DNA reads as TGTGCCAGCAGCTTGTTATCAGATACGCAGTATTTT. The rearrangement joins TRBV5-6 to TRBJ2-3; D gene ambiguous. CDR3 size: 12 residues. Trimming pared 1 base from V and 4 bases from J, leaving 4 bases between. The germline V gene has CDR1 SGHDT and CDR2 YYEEEE.

The genes are TRBV15 and TRBJ1-5; 8 nucleotides align to TRBD1. Germline lookup yields CDR1 LNHNV and CDR2 YYDKDF (reference sequence). The V segment lost 3 bases and the J segment 7 bases; nucleotides outside the gene matches: 5. The CDR3 runs 14 residues. CDR3: CATSSDRGGQPQHF. As DNA, the CDR3 is TGTGCCACCAGCAGTGACAGGGGTGGCCAGCCCCAGCATTTT.

V is TRBV6-5 and J is TRBJ1-2; TRBD1 matches at 9 bases. The CDR3 length is 15 residues. V lost 6 bases, J lost 4 bases, and 9 bases stayed unmatched. Germline CDR1 is MNHEY and CDR2 is SVGAGI. The DNA for the CDR3 is TGTGCCAGCAGAACCCCGGGACAGGGAAGCTATGGCTACACCTTC. Translation gives CASRTPGQGSYGYTF.

The rearrangement uses TRBV6-1 and TRBJ2-1; 9 nucleotides agree with TRBD2. The CDR3 is 14 amino acids. Per the germline V gene, CDR1 is MNHNS and CDR2 is SASEGT. Trimming removed 6 bases from V and 4 bases from J; junction bases left unmatched: 4. The CDR3 region has the DNA TGTGCCAGCAGGGGTAGCGGGGGTTACAATGAGCAGTTCTTC. It translates to CASRGSGGYNEQFF.

This chain links TRBV6-1 with TRBJ2-7, with 7 bases that match TRBD1. Trimming cost V 3 bases and J 7 bases; bases outside gene matches: 12. Germline loops: CDR1 MNHNS, CDR2 SASEGT. The CDR3 is 15 residues long. CDR3 sequence (DNA): TGTGCCAGCAGTGAGGATCCGGGACAGAACCGGGAGCAGTACTTC. It encodes CASSEDPGQNREQYF.